These 9 T cell receptor beta chains share one sample of origin, sequenced in a study of T cells after yellow fever vaccination (dated by TCRdb to about 2019). This specimen's treatment or condition label, interpreted: live attenuated yellow fever vaccine strain. Preparation of the library involved 5' RACE. Sequenced using an Illumina HiSeq 2500. Clones were called with MiXCR by TCRdb after fastp trimmed the public reads at Q25, and only in-frame beta chains were retained. Each record represents a unique CDR3 protein, reported with the most common genes and DNA among its rows. This sample lists around 140,000 distinct CDR3 sequences; approximately 7.7% were detected once. Together, the top ten hold around 0.73% of the sample. The sample here was CD4+ T cells sorted from PBMCs, taken 5 days after the yellow fever booster vaccination. Source of these receptors: a man aged 30 to 39 who received the YFV17D yellow fever vaccine.

Many counts were recorded for this clonotype. The chain has TRBV7-2 and TRBJ2-1; maybe TRBD2 (6 bases). The length of the CDR3 is 14 residues. Trimming shortened V by 1 base and J by 8 bases, and 12 bases separated the two germline ends. CDR1 and CDR2 from the germline V gene are SGHTA and FQGNSA. The CDR3, as DNA: TGTGCCAGCAGCTTAGGCGGGATCTCGTATGAGCAGTTCTTC. Amino acid sequence: CASSLGGISYEQFF.

This clonotype has ten or more counts. The CDR3 nucleotides are TGCAGTGCTAGAGTTCGTGGAGGACTAGCGAATTACAATGAGCAGTTCTTC. Protein product: CSARVRGGLANYNEQFF. The rearrangement links TRBV20-1 to TRBJ2-1; TRBD2 agrees at 9 bases. The CDR3 has 17 residues. The V and J ends lost 1 base and 4 bases, in that order; junction bases with no gene match: 11. CDR1 is DFQATT, CDR2 SNEGSKA, per germline (reference sequence).

The sample holds many counts of this clonotype. V gene TRBV7-2 combines with J gene TRBJ1-5; no clear D gene. CDR3 length equals 14 residues. The V gene's germline CDR1 is SGHTA and CDR2 FQGNSA. V lost 1 base and J 3 bases, leaving 7 bases between the germline ends. The CDR3 protein is CASSLGRNNQPQHF. The CDR3 coding sequence is TGTGCCAGCAGCTTAGGGCGGAACAATCAGCCCCAGCATTTT.

The chain carries TRBV11-2 and TRBJ2-1, with no clear D. V lost 2 bases, J lost 9 bases, and 11 bases lay in between. This CDR3 has 13 residues. The germline V gene encodes CDR1 SGHAT and CDR2 FQNNGV. CDR3 region: CASSLQVQSEQFF. In DNA form, the CDR3 reads TGTGCCAGCAGCTTACAAGTGCAGAGTGAGCAGTTCTTC.

The CDR3 DNA sequence: TGTGCCATCAGCCCAGGACAGGAGAGATGGGAGCTGTTTTTT. The encoded protein is CAISPGQERWELFF. The chain combines TRBV10-3 with TRBJ2-2; 7 bases agree with TRBD1. V shed 6 bases and J 9 bases; nucleotides not matched to a gene: 10. Germline CDR1 is ENHRY and CDR2 is SYGVKD. This CDR3 contains 14 residues.

This clonotype was counted many times. This rearrangement joins TRBV7-2 to TRBJ1-2, with 8 nucleotides matching TRBD1. This CDR3 contains 15 residues. Unmatched junction bases numbered 6, after V lost 4 bases and J lost 2 bases. Germline V gives CDR1 SGHTA, CDR2 FQGNSA. The CDR3 coding sequence is TGTGCCAGCAGCTGGCAGACAGGGGCGAACTATGGCTACACCTTC. It codes for CASSWQTGANYGYTF.

Worth noting for this clonotype: It may be a read error: a sequence one base away is much more abundant. This is likely a read error, given that the CDR3 carries no conserved phenylalanine or tryptophan at its end. V gene TRBV5-1 combines with J gene TRBJ2-3, with D uncertain. Between the trimmed V and J ends, which lost 4 bases and 6 bases, there was a span of 12 bases. This CDR3 is built from 13 residues. Per the germline V gene, CDR1 is SGHRS and CDR2 is YFSETQ. CDR3 DNA sequence: TGCGCCAGCAGCGTTCACCTGGGGGATACGCAGTATATT. Its translation is CASSVHLGDTQYI.

The table lists this clonotype with many counts. The chain joins TRBV5-6 to TRBJ1-1; a weak D match, TRBD1 (5 bases). The CDR3 extends over 14 amino acids. Germline V gives CDR1 SGHDT, CDR2 YYEEEE. Trimming took 3 bases from V and 1 from J, leaving 10 bases between them. The CDR3 sequence is CASSWDWTNTEAFF. CDR3 sequence (DNA): TGTGCCAGCAGCTGGGACTGGACGAACACTGAAGCTTTCTTT.

The sample holds many counts of this clonotype. The chain is built from TRBV2 and TRBJ2-2, with D maybe TRBD1 (6 bases). V lost 2 bases, J lost 7 bases, and 14 bases lay in between. The CDR3 runs 15 residues. Germline CDR1 and CDR2: SNHLY and FYNNEI. The CDR3 region is CASSEPPGHGGELFF. The CDR3 DNA reads as TGTGCCAGCAGTGAACCGCCGGGACATGGCGGGGAGCTGTTTTTT.